These T cell receptor beta chains were read from a single sample in a study of cytomegalovirus exposure and HLA in healthy donors. TCRdb keeps only in-frame clones here, not all; method: immunoSEQ multiplex PCR. The sample has around 61,000 clones, almost 70% seen once. Sequencing was done on a sample of PBMCs. These receptors all stem from a man aged 35-49 years in good health and CMV-seropositive. The CDR3 runs from the conserved cysteine through the conserved F or W. D genes are given only for firm matches. Size tells how often a clone was seen (once, few, many) or the class of an expanded clone, and some rows leave it out.

clone size,D gene,J gene,V gene,CDR3 protein,CDR3 DNA
-,TRBD1,TRBJ2-7,TRBV6-6,CASYGGQGSYEQYF,TGTGCCAGCTACGGGGGACAGGGGTCCTACGAGCAGTACTTC
-,TRBD2,TRBJ2-1,TRBV14,CASSQDLGLAQNEQFF,TGTGCCAGCAGCCAAGATCTCGGACTAGCGCAAAATGAGCAGTTCTTC
-,TRBD2,TRBJ2-3,TRBV18,CASSPLSGKGDTQYF,TGTGCCAGCTCACCCCTAAGCGGGAAGGGAGATACGCAGTATTTT
-,-,TRBJ2-1,TRBV30,CAWSKGLSEQFF,TGTGCCTGGAGTAAGGGGTTGAGTGAGCAGTTCTTC
-,-,TRBJ1-2,TRBV5-4,CASSPDSNYGYTF,TGTGCCAGCAGCCCGGACAGCAACTATGGCTACACCTTC
-,TRBD1,TRBJ1-1,TRBV6-5,CASSSPKTGDTEAFF,TGTGCCAGCAGTTCGCCGAAGACAGGGGATACTGAAGCTTTCTTT
-,TRBD2,TRBJ2-4,TRBV18,CASSPPGLALLNIQYF,TGTGCCAGCTCACCACCGGGACTAGCCCTCCTAAACATTCAGTACTTC
few,-,TRBJ1-1,TRBV19,CASSIRTDPRAEAFF,TGTGCCAGTAGTATCCGGACGGACCCCAGGGCTGAAGCTTTCTTT
-,-,TRBJ1-2,TRBV18,CASSPPNGPPVF,TGTGCCAGCTCACCACCAAACGGTCCTCCTGTTTTC
-,TRBD2,TRBJ2-4,TRBV10-3,CAISESRAGPAKNIQYF,TGTGCCATCAGTGAGTCGAGAGCGGGACCAGCCAAAAACATTCAGTACTTC
-,-,TRBJ1-4,TRBV5-4,CASSLDSNEKLFF,TGTGCCAGCAGCTTGGACAGTAATGAAAAACTGTTTTTT
-,-,TRBJ1-2,TRBV6-1,CASRTGSYGYTF,TGTGCCAGCAGGACAGGTTCCTATGGCTACACCTTC
-,-,TRBJ2-1,TRBV27,CASSRNSDRNNEQFF,TGTGCCAGCAGCCGCAATTCCGACAGAAACAATGAGCAGTTCTTC
-,-,TRBJ2-7,TRBV30,CAWSGRDEQYF,TGTGCCTGGAGCGGGCGGGACGAGCAGTACTTC
-,TRBD1,TRBJ2-1,TRBV7-2,CASSGRGQSYNEQFF,TGTGCCAGCAGCGGCAGGGGGCAATCCTACAATGAGCAGTTCTTC
few,-,TRBJ1-5,TRBV10-3,CAISDPDQPQHF,TGTGCCATCAGTGACCCCGATCAGCCCCAGCATTTT
once,TRBD1,TRBJ2-7,TRBV5-1,CASSFRDRGYEQYF,TGCGCCAGCAGCTTCCGGGACAGAGGTTACGAGCAGTACTTC
few,-,TRBJ2-6,TRBV5-1,CASSLDFRGASSGANVLTF,TGCGCCAGCAGCTTAGACTTCCGGGGGGCCAGCTCTGGGGCCAACGTCCTGACTTTC
-,-,TRBJ2-3,TRBV7-3,CASSLLPRDSMGTDTQYF,TGTGCCAGCAGCCTCCTACCACGGGACTCGATGGGCACAGATACGCAGTATTTT
-,TRBD1,TRBJ2-5,TRBV7-2,CASSLGSGTGVLQETQYF,TGTGCCAGCAGCTTAGGGTCAGGGACAGGGGTACTCCAAGAGACCCAGTACTTC
-,TRBD2,TRBJ2-2,TRBV7-2,CASSRTGGANTGELFF,TGTGCCAGCAGCAGAACCGGGGGGGCTAACACCGGGGAGCTGTTTTTT
-,TRBD2,TRBJ2-7,TRBV2,CASSAAAGRLAGGPYYEQYF,TGTGCCAGCAGTGCGGCAGCGGGGAGACTAGCGGGGGGGCCTTACTACGAGCAGTACTTC
-,TRBD2,TRBJ2-2,TRBV7-6,CASSQLAGVPGGELFF,TGTGCCAGCAGCCAGCTAGCGGGGGTACCCGGCGGGGAGCTGTTTTTT
-,TRBD1,TRBJ1-4,TRBV10-3,CAISEPGTGVIAGEKLFF,TGTGCCATCAGTGAACCCGGGACAGGGGTTATCGCAGGTGAAAAACTGTTTTTT
few,-,TRBJ2-3,TRBV14,CASSQFRGAADTQYF,TGTGCCAGCAGCCAATTCCGGGGGGCGGCGGATACGCAGTATTTT
-,TRBD1,TRBJ1-5,TRBV6-1,CASSEGTGAYSNQPQHF,TGTGCCAGCAGTGAGGGGACAGGGGCCTATAGCAATCAGCCCCAGCATTTT
-,-,TRBJ1-2,TRBV25-1,CASSDNRVGYTF,TGTGCCAGCTCAGACAACAGGGTCGGCTACACCTTC
-,TRBD2,TRBJ2-1,TRBV9,CASSVSSGGQYNEQFF,TGTGCCAGCAGCGTGTCTAGCGGGGGCCAGTACAATGAGCAGTTCTTC
few,-,TRBJ1-4,TRBV30,CAWSVPGTNEKLFF,TGTGCCTGGAGTGTCCCCGGGACTAATGAAAAACTGTTTTTT
-,-,TRBJ1-4,TRBV4-3,CASSQEGGLEKLFF,TGCGCCAGCAGCCAAGAGGGTGGACTTGAAAAACTGTTTTTT